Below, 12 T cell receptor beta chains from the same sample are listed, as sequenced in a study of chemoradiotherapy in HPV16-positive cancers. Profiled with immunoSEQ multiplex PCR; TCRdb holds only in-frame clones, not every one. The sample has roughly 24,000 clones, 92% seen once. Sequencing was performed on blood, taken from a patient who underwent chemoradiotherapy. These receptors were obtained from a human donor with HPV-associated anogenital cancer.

The CDR3 sequence is CATSRDFVHEQYF. CDR3 DNA: TGTGCCACCAGCAGAGATTTTGTCCACGAGCAGTACTTC. The V gene is TRBV15, the J gene TRBJ2-7; D uncertain. Germline V CDR1 and CDR2: LNHNV, YYDKDF (reference sequence). The CDR3 has 13 amino acids. V was clipped by 0 bases and J by 5 bases, with 8 bases between them. Full variable domain (outside the CDR3, taken from reference TRBV15 and TRBJ2-7): DAMVIQNPRYQVTQFGKPVTLSCSQTLNHNVMYWYQQKSSQAPKLLFHYYDKDFNNEADTPDNFQSRRPNTSFCFLDIRSPGLGDTAMYLCATSRDFVHEQYFGPGTRLTVT.

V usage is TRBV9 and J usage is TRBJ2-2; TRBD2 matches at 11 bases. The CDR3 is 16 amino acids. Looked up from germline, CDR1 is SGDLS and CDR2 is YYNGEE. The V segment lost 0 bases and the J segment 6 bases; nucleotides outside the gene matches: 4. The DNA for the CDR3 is TGTGCCAGCAGCGTAGCAATAGCGGGAGGGTCCGGGGAGCTGTTTTTT. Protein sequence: CASSVAIAGGSGELFF.

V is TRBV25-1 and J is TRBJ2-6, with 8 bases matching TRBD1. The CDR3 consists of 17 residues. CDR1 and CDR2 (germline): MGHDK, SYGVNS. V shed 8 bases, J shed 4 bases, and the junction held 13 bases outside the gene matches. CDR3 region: CASASGQGAPGANVLTF. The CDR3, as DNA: TGTGCCAGCGCCTCCGGTCAGGGGGCTCCAGGGGCCAACGTCCTGACTTTC. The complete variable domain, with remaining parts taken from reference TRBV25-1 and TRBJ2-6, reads EADIYQTPRYLVIGTGKKITLECSQTMGHDKMYWYQQDPGMELHLIHYSYGVNSTEKGDLSSESTVSRIRTEHFPLTLESARPSHTSQYLCASASGQGAPGANVLTFGAGSRLTVL.

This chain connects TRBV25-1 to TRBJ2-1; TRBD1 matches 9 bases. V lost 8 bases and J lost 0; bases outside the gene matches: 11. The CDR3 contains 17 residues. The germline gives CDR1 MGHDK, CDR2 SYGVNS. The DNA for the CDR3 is TGTGCCAGCGCCGGGACAGGGTCGTCAAGCTCCTACAATGAGCAGTTCTTC. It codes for CASAGTGSSSSYNEQFF.

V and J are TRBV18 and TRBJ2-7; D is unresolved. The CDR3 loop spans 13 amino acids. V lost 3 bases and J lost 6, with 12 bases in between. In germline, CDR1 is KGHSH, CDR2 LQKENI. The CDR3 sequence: CASSPGNAVEQYF. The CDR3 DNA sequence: TGTGCCAGCTCACCGGGGAACGCGGTCGAGCAGTACTTC.

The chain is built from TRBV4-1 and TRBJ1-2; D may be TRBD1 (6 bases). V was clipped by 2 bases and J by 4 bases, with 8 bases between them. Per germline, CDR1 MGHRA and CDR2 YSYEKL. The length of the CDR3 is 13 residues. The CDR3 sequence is CASSQTGFYGYTF. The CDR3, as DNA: TGCGCCAGCAGCCAAACAGGGTTCTATGGCTACACCTTC.

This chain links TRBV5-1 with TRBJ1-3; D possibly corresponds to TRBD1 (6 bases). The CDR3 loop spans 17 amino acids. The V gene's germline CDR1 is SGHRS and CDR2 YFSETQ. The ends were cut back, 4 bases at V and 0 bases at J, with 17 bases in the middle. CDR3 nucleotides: TGCGCCAGCAGCCACGAACAGGGCTTAAACTCTGGAAACACCATATATTTT. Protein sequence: CASSHEQGLNSGNTIYF.

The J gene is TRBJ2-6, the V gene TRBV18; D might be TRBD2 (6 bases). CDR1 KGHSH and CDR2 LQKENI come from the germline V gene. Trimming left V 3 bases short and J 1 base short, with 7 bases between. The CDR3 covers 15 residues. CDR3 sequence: CASSPRGSGANVLTF. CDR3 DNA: TGTGCCAGCTCACCCCGGGGGTCTGGGGCCAACGTCCTGACTTTC.

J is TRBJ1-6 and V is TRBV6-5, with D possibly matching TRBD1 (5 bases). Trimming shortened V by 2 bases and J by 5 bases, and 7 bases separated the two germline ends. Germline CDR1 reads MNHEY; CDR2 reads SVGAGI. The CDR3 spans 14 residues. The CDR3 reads CASSYRQNNSPLHF. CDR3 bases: TGTGCCAGCAGTTACCGACAGAATAATTCACCCCTCCACTTT.

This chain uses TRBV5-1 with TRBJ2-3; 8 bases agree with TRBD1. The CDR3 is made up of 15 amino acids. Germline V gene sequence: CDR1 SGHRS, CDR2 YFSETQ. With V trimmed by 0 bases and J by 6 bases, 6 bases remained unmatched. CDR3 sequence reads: CASSLDRGFQDTQYF. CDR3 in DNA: TGCGCCAGCAGCTTGGACAGGGGGTTCCAGGATACGCAGTATTTT.

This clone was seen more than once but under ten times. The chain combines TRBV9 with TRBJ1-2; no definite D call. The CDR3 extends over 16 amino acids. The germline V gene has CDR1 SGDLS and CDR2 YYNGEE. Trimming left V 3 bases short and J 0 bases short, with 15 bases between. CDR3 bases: TGTGCCAGCAGCGGGGGTGGGAAATCGACTAACTATGGCTACACCTTC. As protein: CASSGGGKSTNYGYTF. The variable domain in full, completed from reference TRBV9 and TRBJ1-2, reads DSGVTQTPKHLITATGQRVTLRCSPRSGDLSVYWYQQSLDQGLQFLIQYYNGEERAKGNILERFSAQQFPDLHSELNLSSLELGDSALYFCASSGGGKSTNYGYTFGSGTRLTVV.

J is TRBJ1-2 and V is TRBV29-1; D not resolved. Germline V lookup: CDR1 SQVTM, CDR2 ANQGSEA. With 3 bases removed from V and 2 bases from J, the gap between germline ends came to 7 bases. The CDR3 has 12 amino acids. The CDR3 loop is CSVDEGNYGYTF. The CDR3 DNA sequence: TGCAGCGTTGATGAGGGAAACTATGGCTACACCTTC. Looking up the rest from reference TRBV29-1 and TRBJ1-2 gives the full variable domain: SAVISQKPSRDICQRGTSLTIQCQVDSQVTMMFWYRQQPGQSLTLIATANQGSEATYESGFVIDKFPISRPNLTFSTLTVSNMSPEDSSIYLCSVDEGNYGYTFGSGTRLTVV.